This T cell receptor (beta chain) comes out of a study of blood T cell repertoires in COVID-19. This clone has just one count. The germline gives CDR1 MGHRA, CDR2 YSYEKL. V lost 3 bases and J lost 11, with 10 bases in between. CDR3 size: 11 residues. Method: immunoSEQ multiplex PCR; TCRdb's copy keeps in-frame clones and lacks some. The sample contains approximately 290,000 clones, under 90% of which appear only once. Material: peripheral blood. The V and J genes are TRBV4-1 and TRBJ1-1; tentative D call: TRBD1 (5 bases). This TCR was sampled from a woman aged 25 to 39 with COVID-19, enrolled during active disease. CDR3 loop: CASSHGRGAFF. As DNA, the CDR3 is TGCGCCAGCAGCCACGGACGGGGGGCTTTCTTT.